These T cell receptor beta chains were read from a single sample in a study of blood T cell repertoires in COVID-19. Profiled with immunoSEQ multiplex PCR; TCRdb holds only in-frame clones, not every one. This sample has approximately 350,000 clones, with over 80% found just once. Input material: peripheral blood. The receptors come from a woman aged 50 to 65 with COVID-19, enrolled during active disease. Each CDR3 is given with its conserved first and last residue. D genes are given only for firm matches. Clone size is given for some rows only: seen once, a few or many times, or a class if the clone is expanded.

J,size,V,D,CDR3,DNA
TRBJ1-5,-,TRBV5-4,-,CASSLDKGKGPQHF,TGTGCCAGCAGCTTGGATAAGGGGAAGGGGCCCCAGCATTTT
TRBJ2-7,-,TRBV19,-,CASSNREGTGSDEQYF,TGTGCCAGTAGTAATAGAGAGGGAACGGGGTCCGACGAGCAGTACTTC
TRBJ1-6,-,TRBV6-6,-,CASTYGGGGGSPLHF,TGTGCCAGCACCTATGGGGGAGGGGGAGGATCACCCCTCCACTTT
TRBJ1-2,-,TRBV11-3,-,CASSLQGHNYGYTF,TGTGCCAGCAGCTTACAGGGGCACAACTATGGCTACACCTTC
TRBJ2-1,-,TRBV7-2,TRBD2,CASSRLAGGRGEQFF,TGTGCCAGCAGCCGCTTAGCGGGAGGACGGGGTGAGCAGTTCTTC
TRBJ1-5,-,TRBV20-1,TRBD1,CSASTGQRGIRNQPQHF,TGCAGTGCTAGTACGGGACAGCGTGGAATACGCAATCAGCCCCAGCATTTT
TRBJ1-6,-,TRBV19,TRBD1,CASSLGQGGSPLHF,TGTGCCAGTAGTCTCGGACAGGGCGGTTCACCCCTCCACTTT
TRBJ2-7,once,TRBV19,TRBD1,CASSKTGVSVDEQYF,TGTGCCAGTAGTAAAACAGGGGTGAGTGTCGACGAGCAGTACTTC
TRBJ1-4,-,TRBV19,-,CASRLLGGREEKLFF,TGTGCCAGTAGGCTCCTAGGAGGCCGGGAAGAAAAACTGTTTTTT
TRBJ1-2,-,TRBV9,-,CASSVGDKGGGYTF,TGTGCCAGCAGCGTAGGGGACAAGGGCGGGGGCTACACCTTC